This TCR beta chain was sequenced during a study of cytomegalovirus exposure and HLA in healthy donors. Trimming at V came to 0 bases and at J to 1 base, leaving 8 bases not matched to a gene. Germline-derived CDR1 and CDR2 are MGHRA and YSYEKL. CDR3 length: 17 residues. The PCR had 60 Vbeta and 13 Jbeta primers. Generated by immunoSEQ multiplex PCR, the TCRdb table keeps only in-frame clones and is missing some. Of 120,000 or so clones in the sample, around three quarters are singletons; the top ten hold around 3.5%. This clone was picked up a small number of times. Its antigen is as yet unknown. Notes on the study in general: Productive rates of about 90% or about 30% were seen for most TCR beta V segments in an earlier analysis. Another analysis was done later, and it associated 15,000 or so TCR beta sequences with HLA alleles at 0.05 false discovery rate. A later analysis linked a missense DCLRE1C variant to TCR beta V- and J-gene trimming. Exclusion as indistinguishable affected some V segments, including TRBV6-2 and TRBV6-3.

The V call is TRBV4-1, the J call TRBJ2-5, with TRBD2 matching over 7 bases. Sequencing was performed on PBMCs. The sequence came from a man aged 30 to 45 in good health and CMV-seronegative. The CDR3 DNA is TGCGCCAGCAGCCAAGACCCCCCCCTAGCGGCCCAAGAGACCCAGTACTTC. This codes for CASSQDPPLAAQETQYF.